Listed here is a single T cell receptor (beta chain). The antigen is not known. Once RNA had been extracted, it was reverse transcribed into cDNA to act as the sequencing template. Profiled with immunoSEQ multiplex PCR; TCRdb holds only in-frame clones, not every one. The sample consists of fewer than 250,000 clones, 60% of them appearing once. As for treatment: oral pan-JAK inhibitor, 5-10 mg twice daily. Alopecia areata patients provided lesional scalp punch biopsies and peripheral blood. The data stem from a study of CD8+ T cells in alopecia areata. Study summary: Once tofacitinib had been taken for 6 to 18 months, 6 months off drug followed. Notes on the study in general: One nonresponder leaves baseline CD8+ expansion's link to response uncertain. In scalp, tofacitinib significantly decreased clonality and expanded CD8+ clones among the top 100.

The CDR3 is 15 residues long. The ends lost 4 bases at V and 3 bases at J; junction bases unmatched: 10. In germline, CDR1 is SGHRS, CDR2 YFSETQ. The sequence was collected from a human donor with alopecia areata. Material: CD4+ T cells sorted from blood, obtained at week 24, from a patient treated with tofacitinib. V and J are TRBV5-1 and TRBJ2-7, with TRBD2 matching over 7 bases. In DNA form, the CDR3 reads TGCGCCAGCAGCCCAGCGGGGACCGGCTACTACGAGCAGTACTTC. Protein: CASSPAGTGYYEQYF.